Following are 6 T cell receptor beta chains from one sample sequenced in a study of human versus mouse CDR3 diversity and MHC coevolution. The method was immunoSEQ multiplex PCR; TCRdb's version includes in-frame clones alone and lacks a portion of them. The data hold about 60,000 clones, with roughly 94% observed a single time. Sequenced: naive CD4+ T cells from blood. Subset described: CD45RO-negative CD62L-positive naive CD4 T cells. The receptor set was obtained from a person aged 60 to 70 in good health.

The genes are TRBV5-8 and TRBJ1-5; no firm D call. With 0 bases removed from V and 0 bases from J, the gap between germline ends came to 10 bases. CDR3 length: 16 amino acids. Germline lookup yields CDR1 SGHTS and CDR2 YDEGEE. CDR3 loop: CASSLVQLYSNQPQHF. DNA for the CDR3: TGTGCCAGCAGCTTGGTTCAACTTTATAGCAATCAGCCCCAGCATTTT.

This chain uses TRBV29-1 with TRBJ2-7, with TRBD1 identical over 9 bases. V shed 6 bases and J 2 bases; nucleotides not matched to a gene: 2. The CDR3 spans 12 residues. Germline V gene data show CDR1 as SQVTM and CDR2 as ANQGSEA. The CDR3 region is CSVRTGAYEQYF. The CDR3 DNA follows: TGCAGCGTGCGGACAGGGGCCTACGAGCAGTACTTC.

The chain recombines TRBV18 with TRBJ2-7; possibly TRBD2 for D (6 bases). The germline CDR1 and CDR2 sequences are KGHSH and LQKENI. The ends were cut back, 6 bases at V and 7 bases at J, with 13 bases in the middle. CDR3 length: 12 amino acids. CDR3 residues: CASSLGTPEQYF. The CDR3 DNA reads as TGTGCCAGCTCCCTTGGGACTCCGGAGCAGTACTTC.

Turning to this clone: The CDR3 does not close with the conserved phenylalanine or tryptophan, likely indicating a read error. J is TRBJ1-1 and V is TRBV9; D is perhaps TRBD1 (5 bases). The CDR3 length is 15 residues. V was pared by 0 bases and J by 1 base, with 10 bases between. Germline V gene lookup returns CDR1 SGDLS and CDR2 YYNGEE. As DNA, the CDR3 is TGTGCCAGCAGCGTAGCTCTACAGGCGAACACTGAAGCTTTCCTT. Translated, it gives CASSVALQANTEAFL.

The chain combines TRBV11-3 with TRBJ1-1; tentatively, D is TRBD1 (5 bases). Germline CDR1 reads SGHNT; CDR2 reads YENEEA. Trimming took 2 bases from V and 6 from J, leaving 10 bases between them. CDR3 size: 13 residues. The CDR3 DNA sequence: TGTGCCAGCAGCTTAACCAGGGTCGCTGAAGCTTTCTTT. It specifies CASSLTRVAEAFF.

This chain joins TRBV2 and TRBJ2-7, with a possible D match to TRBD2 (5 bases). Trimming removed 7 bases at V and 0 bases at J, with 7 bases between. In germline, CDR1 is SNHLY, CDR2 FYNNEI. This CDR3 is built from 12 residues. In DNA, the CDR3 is TGTGCCAGCACAGCGGTCTCCTACGAGCAGTACTTC. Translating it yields CASTAVSYEQYF.